These T cell receptor beta chains were read from a single sample in a study of blood T cell repertoires in COVID-19. Assay: immunoSEQ multiplex PCR; the TCRdb copy retains only in-frame clones and omits some. The data hold about 300,000 clones, with about 90% observed a single time. Sequences were obtained from peripheral blood. The receptors stem from a man aged 18 to 30 with active or convalescent COVID-19. The CDR3 runs from the conserved cysteine through the conserved F or W. Each record gives: V gene, clone size, D gene, J gene, CDR3 DNA, CDR3 protein. The D gene is left open where the match is weak. Clone size is stated in some rows and not others, as once, few, many or a class when expanded.

>TRBV5-5|.|.|TRBJ1-1
TGTGCCAGCAGCATAGGGGGTGGCACTGAAGCTTTCTTT
CASSIGGGTEAFF
>TRBV6-6|.|TRBD1|TRBJ1-1
TGTGCCAGCAGTTACCCTGACAGGGGGAACACTGAAGCTTTCTTT
CASSYPDRGNTEAFF
>TRBV11-3|once|TRBD2|TRBJ2-5
TGTGCCAGCAGCCCCGGACTAGCGGGGAAAGAGACCCAGTACTTC
CASSPGLAGKETQYF
>TRBV21-1|.|.|TRBJ2-2
TGTGCCAGCAGCAAACCCAATTCCCAGCGGGGCACCGGGGAGCTGTTTTTT
CASSKPNSQRGTGELFF
>TRBV5-5|.|.|TRBJ1-4
TGTGCCAGCAGTCCCTCGGCCCGGGATGAAAAACTGTTTTTT
CASSPSARDEKLFF
>TRBV7-2|.|.|TRBJ2-7
TGTGCCAGCAGCTTTATCGTGGGGGGTCGCTACGAGCAGTACTTC
CASSFIVGGRYEQYF
>TRBV5-1|.|TRBD1|TRBJ2-7
TGCGCCAGCAGCTTACCGGGACAGGGGTCGCACGAGCAGTACTTC
CASSLPGQGSHEQYF
>TRBV7-8|once|TRBD2|TRBJ2-1
TGTGCCAGCAGCCGACTAGCCGACTACAATGAGCAGTTCTTC
CASSRLADYNEQFF
>TRBV2|.|TRBD2|TRBJ2-3
TGTGCCAGCAGCCAGCTAGCGGGAATCACAGATACGCAGTATTTT
CASSQLAGITDTQYF
>TRBV12-3/TRBV12-4|.|.|TRBJ1-2
TGTGCCAGCCGGGCCGGGATCCGGGGCTACACCTTC
CASRAGIRGYTF
>TRBV18|.|.|TRBJ2-3
TGTGCCAGCTCCCTGTCGTGGGACTTCGATACAGATACGCAGTATTTT
CASSLSWDFDTDTQYF
>TRBV6-2/TRBV6-3|.|.|TRBJ2-7
TGTGCCAGCAGTGACGCGGACGAGCAGTACTTC
CASSDADEQYF
>TRBV5-4|.|TRBD1|TRBJ1-3
TGTGCCAGCAGCTTGGGGGACAGGTCAAACACCATATATTTT
CASSLGDRSNTIYF
>TRBV5-1|once|TRBD2|TRBJ2-2
TGCGCCAGCAGCCCACCGCTAGCGGGGGGAACCGGGGAGCTGTTTTTT
CASSPPLAGGTGELFF
>TRBV4-2|once|TRBD2|TRBJ2-7
TGTGCCAGCAGCCAAGGGTCTCCGGGAGGGAGCTACGAGCAGTACTTC
CASSQGSPGGSYEQYF
>TRBV2|.|.|TRBJ1-2
TGTGCCAGCACCCGGGCGGACTCTCGAAGGTATGGCTACACCTTC
CASTRADSRRYGYTF
>TRBV7-9|.|TRBD1|TRBJ2-1
TGTGCCAGCAGCTCGGACAGGGGGTACAATGAGCAGTTCTTC
CASSSDRGYNEQFF
>TRBV4-1|once|.|TRBJ1-2
TGCGCCAGCAGCCAAGGAGGGGACACCTCCTATGGCTACACCTTC
CASSQGGDTSYGYTF
>TRBV5-1|.|.|TRBJ1-1
TGCGCCAGCAGCTTTTCCGGGGTAACTGAAGCTTTCTTT
CASSFSGVTEAFF
>TRBV27|.|TRBD2|TRBJ2-3
TGTGCCAGCAGTTTACGACTAGCGGGAGTAGATACGCAGTATTTT
CASSLRLAGVDTQYF
>TRBV2|.|.|TRBJ1-2
TGTGCCGGGCGCGGGCTCATCCTCTATGGCTACACCTTC
CAGRGLILYGYTF
>TRBV5-5|.|.|TRBJ1-2
TGTGCCAGCAGCTTAGGACATAGGGCTGGTGGCTACACCTTC
CASSLGHRAGGYTF
>TRBV11-2|.|.|TRBJ1-5
TGTGCCAGCAGCTATGAACCGGGTAGCAATCAGCCCCAGCATTTT
CASSYEPGSNQPQHF
>TRBV28|.|.|TRBJ1-5
TGTGCCAGCAGTTTATGGGTCCCGGGGGGCGGGAAAAATCAGCCCCAGCATTTT
CASSLWVPGGGKNQPQHF
>TRBV6-1|.|TRBD1|TRBJ1-5
TGTGCCAGCAGTGAATTTACAGGGGAGGTCAATCAGCCCCAGCATTTT
CASSEFTGEVNQPQHF
>TRBV3-1/TRBV3-2|.|.|TRBJ2-7
TGTGCCAGCAGCCAAGTTAGCCCTTCGGGGATCTACGAGCAGTACTTC
CASSQVSPSGIYEQYF
>TRBV11-1|.|TRBD1|TRBJ2-1
TGTGCCAGCAGCTTCCTACGGGACAGGGTTTTCAATGAGCAGTTCTTC
CASSFLRDRVFNEQFF
>TRBV10-2|.|TRBD2|TRBJ2-3
TGCGCCAGCAGAGGATATAGACTAGCGGGGGACACAGATACGCAGTATTTT
CASRGYRLAGDTDTQYF
>TRBV11-2|.|TRBD2|TRBJ2-1
TGTGCCAGCAGCTTTCGGGCGGGGGGGGCGTCCTACAATGAGCAGTTCTTC
CASSFRAGGASYNEQFF
>TRBV11-2|.|TRBD1|TRBJ1-1
TGTGCCAGCAGCAAAGACAGGGTTTCTGAAGCTTTCTTT
CASSKDRVSEAFF
>TRBV9|few|TRBD1|TRBJ1-1
TGTGCCAGCAGCGTTAGCAGGGGGCGTGGAACTGAAGCTTTCTTT
CASSVSRGRGTEAFF
>TRBV4-3|.|.|TRBJ1-2
TGCGCCAGCAGCCAGGGGACTGCGGGTGGCTACACCTTC
CASSQGTAGGYTF
>TRBV19|.|TRBD1|TRBJ1-4
TGTGCCAGTAGTCGGGACAGGGGACTAACAACTAATGAAAAACTGTTTTTT
CASSRDRGLTTNEKLFF
>TRBV12-3/TRBV12-4|.|.|TRBJ2-7
TGTGCCAGCAGCGTTTCTTTTTACGAGCAGTACTTC
CASSVSFYEQYF
>TRBV28|few|.|TRBJ1-2
TGTGCCAGCAGTCCCGGGGTTCATGGCTACACCTTC
CASSPGVHGYTF
>TRBV19|.|TRBD1|TRBJ1-6
TGTGCCAGTAGTGGAATACAGGGGATCCTCTATAATTCACCCCTCCACTTT
CASSGIQGILYNSPLHF
>TRBV4-1|.|TRBD2|TRBJ2-4
TGCGCCAGCAGCCAACTAGCGGGCAAAGCCAAAAACATTCAGTACTTC
CASSQLAGKAKNIQYF
>TRBV9|.|TRBD1|TRBJ2-7
TGTGCCAGCAGCGTAGAGGGACAGGGAAGGTACGAGCAGTACTTC
CASSVEGQGRYEQYF
>TRBV4-2|.|TRBD1|TRBJ2-1
TGTGCCAGCAGCCGGGGACAGGTCAACAATGAGCAGTTCTTC
CASSRGQVNNEQFF
>TRBV5-1|once|.|TRBJ2-1
TGCGCCAGCAGCTTGGCCAAAGGGGCTGGCTCCTACAATGAGCAGTTCTTC
CASSLAKGAGSYNEQFF
>TRBV19|.|TRBD1|TRBJ2-2
TGTGCCAGTAGCCCGGACAGGGGAACCGGGGAGCTGTTTTTT
CASSPDRGTGELFF
>TRBV11-2|few|.|TRBJ1-1
TGTGCCAGCAGCCTTTACAGGTCAGAAGCTTTCTTT
CASSLYRSEAFF
>TRBV18|.|TRBD2|TRBJ2-2
TGTGCCAGCTCACGTAGACGAACCGGGACTAGCGGGAGTCCGAACACCGGGGAGCTGTTTTTT
CASSRRRTGTSGSPNTGELFF
>TRBV18|.|.|TRBJ1-3
TGTGCCAGCACTGCGAATAGCGGAAACACCATATATTTT
CASTANSGNTIYF
>TRBV15|.|TRBD1|TRBJ1-2
TGTGCCACCCAAGACAGGGGAGGGGTTGGCTACACCTTC
CATQDRGGVGYTF